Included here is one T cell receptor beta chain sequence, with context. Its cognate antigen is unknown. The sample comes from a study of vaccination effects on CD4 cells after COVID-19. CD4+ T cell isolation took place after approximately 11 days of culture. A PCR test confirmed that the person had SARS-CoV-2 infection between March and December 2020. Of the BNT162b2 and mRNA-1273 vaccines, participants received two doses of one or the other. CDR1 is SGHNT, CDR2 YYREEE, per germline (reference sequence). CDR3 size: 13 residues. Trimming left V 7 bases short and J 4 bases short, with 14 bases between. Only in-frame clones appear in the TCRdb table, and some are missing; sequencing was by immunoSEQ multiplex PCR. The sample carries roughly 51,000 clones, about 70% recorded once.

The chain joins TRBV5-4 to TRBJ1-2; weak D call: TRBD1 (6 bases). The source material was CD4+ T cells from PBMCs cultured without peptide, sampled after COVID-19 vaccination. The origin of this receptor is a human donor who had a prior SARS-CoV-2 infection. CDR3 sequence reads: CASSRDISYGYTF. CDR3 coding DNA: TGTGCCAGCTCCCGGGACATCAGCTATGGCTACACCTTC.